The text below deals with one T cell receptor (beta chain). Its specificity is unknown. The data derive from a study of shared clonotypes between healthy human individuals. Study observations and caveats: Sample collection involved blood only; tissue repertoires are likely different.

Germline CDR1 SGDLS, CDR2 YYNGEE. The V gene end was trimmed by 0 bases and the J gene end by 3 bases; junction bases not matched to a gene: 4. The CDR3 totals 16 residues. The protocol was immunoSEQ multiplex PCR, while the TCRdb copy is restricted to in-frame clones and leaves out a portion. This table has about 2.2 million clones, 93% appearing once. CD8 cells regarded as naive lacked CD45RO, were positively chosen for CCR7, and omitted terminally differentiated effector memory CD45RA+ cells. The healthy adult donors were HIV-negative and reported no recent acute infections or vaccinations. J is TRBJ2-3 and V is TRBV9; 10 bases are shared with TRBD1. The sample taken for sequencing was naive CD8+ T cells from PBMCs. This TCR was sampled from a man aged 18 to 29 in good health. Some clones in this sample may be carry-over from other donors' samples. The CDR3 sequence: CASSVEGQGRTDTQYF. Here the CDR3 DNA reads TGTGCCAGCAGCGTAGAGGGACAGGGGAGGACAGATACGCAGTATTTT.